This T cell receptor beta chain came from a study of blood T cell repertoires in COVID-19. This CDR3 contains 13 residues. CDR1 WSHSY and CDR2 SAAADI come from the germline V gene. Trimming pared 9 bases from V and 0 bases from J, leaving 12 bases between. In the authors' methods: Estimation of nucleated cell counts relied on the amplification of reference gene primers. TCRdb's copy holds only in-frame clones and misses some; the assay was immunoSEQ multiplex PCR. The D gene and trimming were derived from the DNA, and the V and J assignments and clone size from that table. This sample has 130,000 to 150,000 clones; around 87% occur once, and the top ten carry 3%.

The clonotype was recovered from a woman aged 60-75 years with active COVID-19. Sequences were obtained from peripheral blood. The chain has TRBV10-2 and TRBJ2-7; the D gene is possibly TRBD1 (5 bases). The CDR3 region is CASKQGPSYEQYF. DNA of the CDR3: TGCGCCAGTAAGCAGGGTCCCTCCTACGAGCAGTACTTC.